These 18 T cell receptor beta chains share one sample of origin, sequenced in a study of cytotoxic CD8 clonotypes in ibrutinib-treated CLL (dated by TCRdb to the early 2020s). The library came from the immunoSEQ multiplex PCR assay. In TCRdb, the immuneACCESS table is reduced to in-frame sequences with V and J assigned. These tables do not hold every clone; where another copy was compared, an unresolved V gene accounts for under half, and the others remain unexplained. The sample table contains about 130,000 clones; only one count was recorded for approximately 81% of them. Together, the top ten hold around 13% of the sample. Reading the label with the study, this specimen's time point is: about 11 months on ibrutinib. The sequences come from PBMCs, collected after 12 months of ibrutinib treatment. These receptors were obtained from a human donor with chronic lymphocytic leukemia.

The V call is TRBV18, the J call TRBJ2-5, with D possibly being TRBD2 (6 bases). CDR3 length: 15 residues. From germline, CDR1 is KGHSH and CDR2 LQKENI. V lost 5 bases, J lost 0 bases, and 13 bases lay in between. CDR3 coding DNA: TGTGCCAGCTCATCTCAGACTAGAAACCAAGAGACCCAGTACTTC. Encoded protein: CASSSQTRNQETQYF.

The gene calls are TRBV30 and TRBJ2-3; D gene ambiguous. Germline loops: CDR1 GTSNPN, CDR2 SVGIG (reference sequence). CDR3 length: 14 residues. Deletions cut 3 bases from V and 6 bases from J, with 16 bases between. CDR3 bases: TGTGCCTGGAGGGCCTGGGATCAGTGGGATACGCAGTATTTT. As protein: CAWRAWDQWDTQYF.

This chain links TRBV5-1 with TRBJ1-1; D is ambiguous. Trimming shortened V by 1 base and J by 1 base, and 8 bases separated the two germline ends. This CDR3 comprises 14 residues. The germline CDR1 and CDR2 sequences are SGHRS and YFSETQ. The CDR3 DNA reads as TGCGCCAGCAGCTTGCTTCCATCGAACACTGAAGCTTTCTTT. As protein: CASSLLPSNTEAFF.

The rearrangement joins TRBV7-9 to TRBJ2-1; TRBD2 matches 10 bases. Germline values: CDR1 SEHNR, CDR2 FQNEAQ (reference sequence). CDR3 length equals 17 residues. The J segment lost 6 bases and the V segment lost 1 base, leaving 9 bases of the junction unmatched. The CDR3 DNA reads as TGTGCCAGCAGCTTAGGACCGAGCGGGAGGGCAGGCAATGAGCAGTTCTTC. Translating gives CASSLGPSGRAGNEQFF.

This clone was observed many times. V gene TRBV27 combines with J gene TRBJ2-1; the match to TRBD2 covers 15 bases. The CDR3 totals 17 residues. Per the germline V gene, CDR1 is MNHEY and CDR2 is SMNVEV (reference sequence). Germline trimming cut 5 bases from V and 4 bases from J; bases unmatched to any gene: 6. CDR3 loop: CASSPGTSGGMYNEQFF. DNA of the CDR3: TGTGCCAGCAGTCCCGGGACTAGCGGGGGGATGTACAATGAGCAGTTCTTC.

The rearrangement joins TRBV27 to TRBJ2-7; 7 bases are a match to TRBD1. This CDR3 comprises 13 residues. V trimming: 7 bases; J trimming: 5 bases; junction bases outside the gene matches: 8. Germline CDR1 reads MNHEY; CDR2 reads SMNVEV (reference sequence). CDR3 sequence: CASKRGGDHEQYF. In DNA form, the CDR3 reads TGTGCCAGCAAACGAGGGGGCGACCACGAGCAGTACTTC.

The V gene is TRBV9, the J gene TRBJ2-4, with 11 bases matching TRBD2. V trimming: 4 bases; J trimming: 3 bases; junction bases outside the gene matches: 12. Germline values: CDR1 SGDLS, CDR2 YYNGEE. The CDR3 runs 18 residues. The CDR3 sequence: CASSPGLAESQYKNIQYF. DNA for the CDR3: TGTGCCAGCAGCCCGGGACTAGCGGAGTCCCAATACAAAAACATTCAGTACTTC.

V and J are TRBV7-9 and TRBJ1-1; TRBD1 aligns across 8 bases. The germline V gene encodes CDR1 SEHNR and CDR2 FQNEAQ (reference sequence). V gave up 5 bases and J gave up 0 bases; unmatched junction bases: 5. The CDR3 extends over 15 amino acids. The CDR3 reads CASSPGQGMNTEAFF. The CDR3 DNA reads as TGTGCCAGCAGCCCCGGACAGGGTATGAACACTGAAGCTTTCTTT.

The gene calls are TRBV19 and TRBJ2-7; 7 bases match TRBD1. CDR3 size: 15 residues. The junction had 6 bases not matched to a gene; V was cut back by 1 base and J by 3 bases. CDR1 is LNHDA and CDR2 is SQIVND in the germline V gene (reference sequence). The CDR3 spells CASSIGPGTDYEQYF. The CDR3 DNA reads TGTGCCAGTAGTATAGGGCCCGGGACAGACTACGAGCAGTACTTC.

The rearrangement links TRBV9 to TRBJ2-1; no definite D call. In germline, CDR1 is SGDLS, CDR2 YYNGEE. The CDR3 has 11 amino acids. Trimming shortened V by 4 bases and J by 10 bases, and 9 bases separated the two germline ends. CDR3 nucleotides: TGTGCCAGCAGCCCCAGCTCAGAGCAGTTCTTC. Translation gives CASSPSSEQFF.

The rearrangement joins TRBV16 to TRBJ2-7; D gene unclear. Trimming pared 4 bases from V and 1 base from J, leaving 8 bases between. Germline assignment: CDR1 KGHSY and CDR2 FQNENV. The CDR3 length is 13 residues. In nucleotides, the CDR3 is TGTGCCAGCAGCCCCACTCCTTCCTACGAGCAGTACTTC. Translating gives CASSPTPSYEQYF.

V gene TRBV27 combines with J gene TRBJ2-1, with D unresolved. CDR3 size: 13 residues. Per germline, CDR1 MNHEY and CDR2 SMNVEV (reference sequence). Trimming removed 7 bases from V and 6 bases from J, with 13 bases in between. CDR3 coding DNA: TGTGCCAGCAAAGATCCTCCGATCAATGAGCAGTTCTTC. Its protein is CASKDPPINEQFF.

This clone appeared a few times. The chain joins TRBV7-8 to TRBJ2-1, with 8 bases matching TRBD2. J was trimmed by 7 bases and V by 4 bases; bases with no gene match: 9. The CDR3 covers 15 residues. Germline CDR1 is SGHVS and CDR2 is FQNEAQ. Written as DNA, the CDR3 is TGTGCCAGCAGCTGGAAAAGACTAGCGTGGAATGAGCAGTTCTTC. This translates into CASSWKRLAWNEQFF.

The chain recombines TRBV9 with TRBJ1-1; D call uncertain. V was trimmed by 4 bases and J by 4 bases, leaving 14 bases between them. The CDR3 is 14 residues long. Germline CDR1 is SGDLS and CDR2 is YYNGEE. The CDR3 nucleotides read TGTGCCAGCAGCCCATATCGGTGGGGCACTGAAGCTTTCTTT. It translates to CASSPYRWGTEAFF.

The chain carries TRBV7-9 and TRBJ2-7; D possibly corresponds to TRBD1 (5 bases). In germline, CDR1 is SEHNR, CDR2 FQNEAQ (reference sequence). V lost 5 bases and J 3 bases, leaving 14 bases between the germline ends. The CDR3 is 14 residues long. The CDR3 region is CASSLRDRVYEQYF. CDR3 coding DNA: TGTGCCAGCAGCCTTCGTGACAGAGTCTACGAGCAGTACTTC.

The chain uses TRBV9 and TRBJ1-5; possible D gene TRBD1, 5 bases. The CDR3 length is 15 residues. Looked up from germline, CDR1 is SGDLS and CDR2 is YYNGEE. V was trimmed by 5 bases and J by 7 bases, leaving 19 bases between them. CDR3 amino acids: CASSNRGAPGQPQHF. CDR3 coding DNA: TGTGCCAGCAGTAATAGGGGAGCGCCTGGACAGCCCCAGCATTTT.

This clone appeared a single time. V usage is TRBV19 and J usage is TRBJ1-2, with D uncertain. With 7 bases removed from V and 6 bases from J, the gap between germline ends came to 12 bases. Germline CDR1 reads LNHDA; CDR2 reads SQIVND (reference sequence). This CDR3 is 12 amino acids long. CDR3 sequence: CASTRIGNGYTF. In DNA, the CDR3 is TGTGCCAGTACCCGGATTGGGAATGGCTACACCTTC.

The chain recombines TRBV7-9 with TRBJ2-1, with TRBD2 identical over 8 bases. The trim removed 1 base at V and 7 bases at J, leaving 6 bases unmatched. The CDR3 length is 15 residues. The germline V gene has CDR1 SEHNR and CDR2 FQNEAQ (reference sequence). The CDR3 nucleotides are TGTGCCAGCAGCTTAGGACTAGCGAGGAGGAATGAGCAGTTCTTC. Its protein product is CASSLGLARRNEQFF. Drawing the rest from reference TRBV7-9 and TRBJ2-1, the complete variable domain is DTGVSQNPRHKITKRGQNVTFRCDPISEHNRLYWYRQTLGQGPEFLTYFQNEAQLEKSRLLSDRFSAERPKGSFSTLEIQRTEQGDSAMYLCASSLGLARRNEQFFGPGTRLTVL.